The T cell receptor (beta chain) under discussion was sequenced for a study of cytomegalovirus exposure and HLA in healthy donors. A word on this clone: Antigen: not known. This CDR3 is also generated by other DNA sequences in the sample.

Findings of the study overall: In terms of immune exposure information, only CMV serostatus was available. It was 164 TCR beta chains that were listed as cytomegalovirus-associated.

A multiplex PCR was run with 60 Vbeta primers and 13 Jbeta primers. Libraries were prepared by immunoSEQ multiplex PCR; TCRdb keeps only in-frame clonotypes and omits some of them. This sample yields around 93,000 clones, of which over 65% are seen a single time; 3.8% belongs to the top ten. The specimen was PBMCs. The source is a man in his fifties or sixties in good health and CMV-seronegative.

The DNA of the CDR3 is TGTGCCAGCAGTCTAATCTCGGCTAGCTATGGCTACACCTTC. The encoded protein is CASSLISASYGYTF. The chain has TRBV28 and TRBJ1-2; no definite D call. V was clipped by 5 bases and J by 4 bases, with 14 bases between them. The CDR3 is made up of 14 amino acids. Germline V lookup: CDR1 MDHEN, CDR2 SYDVKM.